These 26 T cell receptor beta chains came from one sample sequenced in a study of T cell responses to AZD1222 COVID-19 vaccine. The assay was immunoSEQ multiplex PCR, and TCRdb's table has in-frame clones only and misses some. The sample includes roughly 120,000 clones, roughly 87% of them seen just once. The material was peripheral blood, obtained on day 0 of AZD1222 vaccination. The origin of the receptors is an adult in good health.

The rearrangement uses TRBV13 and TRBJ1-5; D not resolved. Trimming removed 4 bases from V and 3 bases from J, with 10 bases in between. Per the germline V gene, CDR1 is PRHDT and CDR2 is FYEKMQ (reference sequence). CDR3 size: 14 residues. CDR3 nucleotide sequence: TGTGCCAGCAGCTCCCCCAGTTACAATCAGCCCCAGCATTTT. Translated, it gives CASSSPSYNQPQHF.

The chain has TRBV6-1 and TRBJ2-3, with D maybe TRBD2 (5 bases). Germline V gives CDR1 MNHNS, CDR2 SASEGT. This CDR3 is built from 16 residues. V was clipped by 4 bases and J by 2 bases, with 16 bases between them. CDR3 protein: CASSAWGSGATDTQYF. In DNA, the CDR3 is TGTGCCAGCAGTGCCTGGGGAAGCGGAGCCACAGATACGCAGTATTTT.

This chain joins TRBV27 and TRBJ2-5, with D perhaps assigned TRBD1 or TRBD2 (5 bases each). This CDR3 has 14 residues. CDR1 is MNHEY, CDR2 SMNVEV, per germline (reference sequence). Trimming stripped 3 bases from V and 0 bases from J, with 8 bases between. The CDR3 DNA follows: TGTGCCAGCAGTTTTGTGGGACACCAAGAGACCCAGTACTTC. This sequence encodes CASSFVGHQETQYF.

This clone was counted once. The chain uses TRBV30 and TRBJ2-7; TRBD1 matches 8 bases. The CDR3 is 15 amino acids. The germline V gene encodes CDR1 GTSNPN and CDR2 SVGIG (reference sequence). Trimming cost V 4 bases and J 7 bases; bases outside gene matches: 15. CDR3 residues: CAWILTPRGRVEQYF. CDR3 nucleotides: TGTGCCTGGATTTTAACCCCCAGGGGGCGGGTGGAGCAGTACTTC.

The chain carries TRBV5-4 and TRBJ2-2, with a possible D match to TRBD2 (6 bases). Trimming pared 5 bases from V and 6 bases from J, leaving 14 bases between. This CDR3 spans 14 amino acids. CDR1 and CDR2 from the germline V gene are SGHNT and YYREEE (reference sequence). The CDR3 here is CASRRDLGAGELFF. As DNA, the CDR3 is TGTGCCAGCAGGAGGGACTTGGGGGCCGGGGAGCTGTTTTTT.

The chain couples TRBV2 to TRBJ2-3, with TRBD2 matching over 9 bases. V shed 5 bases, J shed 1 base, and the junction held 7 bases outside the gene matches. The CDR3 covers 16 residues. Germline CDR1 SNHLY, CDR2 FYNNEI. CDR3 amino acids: CASSPTIAGGTDTQYF. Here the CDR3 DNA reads TGTGCCAGCAGTCCTACAATAGCGGGGGGCACAGATACGCAGTATTTT.

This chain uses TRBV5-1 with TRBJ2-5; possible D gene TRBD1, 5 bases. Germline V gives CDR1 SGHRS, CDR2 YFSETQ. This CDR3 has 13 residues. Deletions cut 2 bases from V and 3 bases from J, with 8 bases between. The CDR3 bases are TGCGCCAGCAGCTTCAGGGTAGAAGAGACCCAGTACTTC. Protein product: CASSFRVEETQYF.

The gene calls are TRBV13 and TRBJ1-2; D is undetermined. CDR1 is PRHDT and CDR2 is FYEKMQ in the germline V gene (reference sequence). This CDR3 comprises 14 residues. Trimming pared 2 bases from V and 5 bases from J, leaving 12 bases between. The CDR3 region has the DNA TGTGCCAGCAGCTTATCCAGGAGTTCATATGGCTACACCTTC. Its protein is CASSLSRSSYGYTF.

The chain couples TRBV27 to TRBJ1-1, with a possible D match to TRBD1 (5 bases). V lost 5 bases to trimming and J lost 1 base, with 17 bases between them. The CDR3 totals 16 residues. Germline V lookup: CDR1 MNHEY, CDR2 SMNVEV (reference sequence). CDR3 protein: CASSHILGAENTEAFF. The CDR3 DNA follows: TGTGCCAGCAGTCACATCTTAGGGGCGGAGAACACTGAAGCTTTCTTT.

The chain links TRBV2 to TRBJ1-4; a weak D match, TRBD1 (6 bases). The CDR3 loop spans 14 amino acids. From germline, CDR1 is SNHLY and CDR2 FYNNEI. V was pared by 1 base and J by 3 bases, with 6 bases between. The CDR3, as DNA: TGTGCCAGCAGTGAAGAGGGGGCTAATGAAAAACTGTTTTTT. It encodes CASSEEGANEKLFF. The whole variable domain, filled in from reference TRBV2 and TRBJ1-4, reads EPEVTQTPSHQVTQMGQEVILRCVPISNHLYFYWYRQILGQKVEFLVSFYNNEISEKSEIFDDQFSVERPDGSNFTLKIRSTKLEDSAMYFCASSEEGANEKLFFGSGTQLSVL.

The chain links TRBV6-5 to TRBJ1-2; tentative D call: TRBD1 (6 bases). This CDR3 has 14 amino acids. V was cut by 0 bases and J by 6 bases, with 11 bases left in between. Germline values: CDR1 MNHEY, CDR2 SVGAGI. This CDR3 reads CASSYSGGADGYTF. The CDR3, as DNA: TGTGCCAGCAGTTACTCCGGGGGCGCCGATGGCTACACCTTC.

CDR3 nucleotide sequence: TGTGCCAGCAGCCAAGGTGGGTCACCCAGCACAGATACGCAGTATTTT. As protein: CASSQGGSPSTDTQYF. V and J are TRBV3-1 (or the pseudogene TRBV3-2) and TRBJ2-3; D call uncertain. There are 16 residues in the CDR3. V shed 1 base and J shed 0 bases, with 11 bases lying between them. Per germline, CDR1 LGHDT and CDR2 YNNKEL (reference sequence).

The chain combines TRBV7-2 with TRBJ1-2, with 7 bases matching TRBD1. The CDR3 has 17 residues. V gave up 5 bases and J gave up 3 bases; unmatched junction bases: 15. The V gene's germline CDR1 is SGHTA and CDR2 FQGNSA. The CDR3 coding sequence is TGTGCCAGCAGCATAACCCACAGGACAGGCTCTGACTATGGCTACACCTTC. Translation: CASSITHRTGSDYGYTF.

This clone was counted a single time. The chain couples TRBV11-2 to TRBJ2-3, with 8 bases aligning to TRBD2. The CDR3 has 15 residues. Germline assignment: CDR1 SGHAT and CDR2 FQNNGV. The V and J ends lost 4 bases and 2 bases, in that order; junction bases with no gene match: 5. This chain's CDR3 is CASSSLAGTTDTQYF. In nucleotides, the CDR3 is TGTGCCAGCAGCTCATTAGCGGGAACCACAGATACGCAGTATTTT.

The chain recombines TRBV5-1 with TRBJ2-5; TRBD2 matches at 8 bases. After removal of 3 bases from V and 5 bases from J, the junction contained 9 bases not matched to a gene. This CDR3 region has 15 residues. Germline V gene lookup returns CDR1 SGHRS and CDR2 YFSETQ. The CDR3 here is CASSSSGGWEETQYF. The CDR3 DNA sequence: TGCGCCAGCAGCTCGAGCGGGGGCTGGGAGGAGACCCAGTACTTC.

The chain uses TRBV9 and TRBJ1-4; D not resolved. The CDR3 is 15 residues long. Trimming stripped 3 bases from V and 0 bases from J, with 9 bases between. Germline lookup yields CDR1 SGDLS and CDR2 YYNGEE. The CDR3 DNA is TGTGCCAGCAGCGCAAAGATAGCAACTAATGAAAAACTGTTTTTT. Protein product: CASSAKIATNEKLFF.

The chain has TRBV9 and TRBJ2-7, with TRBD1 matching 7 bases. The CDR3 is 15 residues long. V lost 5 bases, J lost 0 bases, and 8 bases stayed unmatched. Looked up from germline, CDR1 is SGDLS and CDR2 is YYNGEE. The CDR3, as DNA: TGTGCCAGCAGTGAAGGGGGCGGAGGCTCCTACGAGCAGTACTTC. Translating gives CASSEGGGGSYEQYF.

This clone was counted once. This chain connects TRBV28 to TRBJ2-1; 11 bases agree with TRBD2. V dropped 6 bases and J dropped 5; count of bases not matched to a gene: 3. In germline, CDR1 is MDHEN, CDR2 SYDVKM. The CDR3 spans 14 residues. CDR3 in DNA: TGTGCCAGCAGACTAGCGGGAGCTAACAATGAGCAGTTCTTC. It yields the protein CASRLAGANNEQFF.

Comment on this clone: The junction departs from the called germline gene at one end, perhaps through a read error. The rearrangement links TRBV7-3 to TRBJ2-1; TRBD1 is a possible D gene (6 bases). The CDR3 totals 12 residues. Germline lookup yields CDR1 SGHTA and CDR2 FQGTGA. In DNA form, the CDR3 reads TGTGCCAGCAGCTCCCCCGGGGACAAGGCGGTCTTC. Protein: CASSSPGDKAVF.

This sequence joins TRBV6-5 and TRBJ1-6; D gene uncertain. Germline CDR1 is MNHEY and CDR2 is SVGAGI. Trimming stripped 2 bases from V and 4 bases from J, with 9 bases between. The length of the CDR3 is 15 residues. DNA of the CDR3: TGTGCCAGCAGTTACGGAACCCCTTATAATTCACCCCTCCACTTT. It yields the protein CASSYGTPYNSPLHF.

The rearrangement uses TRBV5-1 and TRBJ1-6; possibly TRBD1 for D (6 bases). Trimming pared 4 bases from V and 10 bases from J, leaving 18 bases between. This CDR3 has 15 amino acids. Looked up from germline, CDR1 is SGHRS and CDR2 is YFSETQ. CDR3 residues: CASSNLQGALSPLHF. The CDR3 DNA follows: TGCGCCAGCAGCAATCTACAGGGAGCTTTGTCACCCCTCCACTTT.

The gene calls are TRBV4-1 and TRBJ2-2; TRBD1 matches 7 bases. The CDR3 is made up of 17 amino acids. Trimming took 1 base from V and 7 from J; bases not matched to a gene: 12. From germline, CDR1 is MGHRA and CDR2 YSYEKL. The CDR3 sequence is CASSQVGTEKGGGELFF. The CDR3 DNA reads TGCGCCAGCAGCCAAGTCGGGACAGAGAAGGGTGGCGGGGAGCTGTTTTTT.

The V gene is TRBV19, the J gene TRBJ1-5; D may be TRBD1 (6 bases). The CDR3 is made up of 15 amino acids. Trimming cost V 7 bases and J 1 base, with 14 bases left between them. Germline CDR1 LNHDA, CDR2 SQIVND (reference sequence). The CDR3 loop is CASKTGTSSNQPQHF. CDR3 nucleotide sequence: TGTGCCAGTAAAACAGGGACTAGCAGCAATCAGCCCCAGCATTTT. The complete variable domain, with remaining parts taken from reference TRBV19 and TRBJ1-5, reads DGGITQSPKYLFRKEGQNVTLSCEQNLNHDAMYWYRQDPGQGLRLIYYSQIVNDFQKGDIAEGYSVSREKKESFPLTVTSAQKNPTAFYLCASKTGTSSNQPQHFGDGTRLSIL.

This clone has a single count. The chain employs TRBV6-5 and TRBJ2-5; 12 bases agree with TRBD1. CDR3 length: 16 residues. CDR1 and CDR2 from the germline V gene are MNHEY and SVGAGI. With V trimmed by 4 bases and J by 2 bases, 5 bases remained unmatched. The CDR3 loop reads CASSLGTGGGQETQYF. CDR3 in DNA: TGTGCCAGCAGTTTGGGGACAGGGGGCGGGCAAGAGACCCAGTACTTC.

The chain's CDR3 is CASSPPGRGTEAFF. CDR3 bases: TGTGCCAGCAGTCCCCCGGGGCGGGGGACTGAAGCTTTCTTT. V is TRBV27 and J is TRBJ1-1, with D tentatively TRBD1 (5 bases). Germline CDR1 reads MNHEY; CDR2 reads SMNVEV (reference sequence). V lost 5 bases and J 5 bases, leaving 15 bases between the germline ends. This CDR3 has 14 residues.

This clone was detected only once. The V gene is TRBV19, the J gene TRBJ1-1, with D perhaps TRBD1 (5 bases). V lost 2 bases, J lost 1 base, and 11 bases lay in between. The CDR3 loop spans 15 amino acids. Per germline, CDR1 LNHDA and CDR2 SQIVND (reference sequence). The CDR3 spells CASSIQGTTNTEAFF. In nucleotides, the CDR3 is TGTGCCAGTAGTATACAGGGAACTACGAACACTGAAGCTTTCTTT.